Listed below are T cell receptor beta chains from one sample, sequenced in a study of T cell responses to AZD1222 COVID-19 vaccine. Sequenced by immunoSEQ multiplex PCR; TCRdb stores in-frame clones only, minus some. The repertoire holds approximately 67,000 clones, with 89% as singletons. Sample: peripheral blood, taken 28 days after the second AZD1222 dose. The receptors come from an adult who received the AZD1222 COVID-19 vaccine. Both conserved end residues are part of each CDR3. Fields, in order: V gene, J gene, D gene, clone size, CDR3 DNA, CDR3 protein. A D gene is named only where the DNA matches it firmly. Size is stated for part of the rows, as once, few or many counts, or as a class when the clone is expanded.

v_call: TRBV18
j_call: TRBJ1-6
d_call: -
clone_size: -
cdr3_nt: TGTGCCAGCTCACCAGATCCGGCAGGGGATAATTCACCCCTCCACTTT
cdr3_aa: CASSPDPAGDNSPLHF

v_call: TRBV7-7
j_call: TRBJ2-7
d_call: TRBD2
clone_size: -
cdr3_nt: TGTGCCAGCAGCTTAGATTGGGGGCGGGAGGACTTC
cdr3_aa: CASSLDWGREDF

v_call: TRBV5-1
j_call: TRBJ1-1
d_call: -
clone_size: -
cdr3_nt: TGCGCCAGCAGCTTGAGAACCAGTACGGACACTGAAGCTTTCTTT
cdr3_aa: CASSLRTSTDTEAFF

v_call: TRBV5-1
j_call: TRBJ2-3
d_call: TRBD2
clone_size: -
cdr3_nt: TGCGCCAGCAGAGACGGACTAGCGGCCACAGATACGCAGTATTTT
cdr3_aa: CASRDGLAATDTQYF

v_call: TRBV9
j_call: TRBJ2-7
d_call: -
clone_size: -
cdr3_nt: TGTGCCAGCAGCGTAGGAGGTGGGGGCAATGACGAGCAGTACTTC
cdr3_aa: CASSVGGGGNDEQYF

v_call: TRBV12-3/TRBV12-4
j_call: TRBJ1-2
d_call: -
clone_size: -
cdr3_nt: TGTGCCAGCAGGCGCAGTGGTGGCTACACCTTC
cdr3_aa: CASRRSGGYTF

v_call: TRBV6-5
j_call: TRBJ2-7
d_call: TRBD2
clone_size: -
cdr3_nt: TGTGCCAGCACCGGGACTAGCGGGAGCCCTAACGAGCAGTACTTC
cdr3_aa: CASTGTSGSPNEQYF

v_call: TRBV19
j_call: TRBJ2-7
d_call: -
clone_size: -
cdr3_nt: TGTGCCAGTAGCAAGGGGTCTTCCTACGAGCAGTACTTC
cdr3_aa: CASSKGSSYEQYF

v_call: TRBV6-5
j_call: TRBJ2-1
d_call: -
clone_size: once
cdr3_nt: TGTGCCAGCAGTTACTTCCAATACAATGAGCAGTTCTTC
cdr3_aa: CASSYFQYNEQFF

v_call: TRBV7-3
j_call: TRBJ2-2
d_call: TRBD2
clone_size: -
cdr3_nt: TGTGCCAGCAGCTCAGACGGGGGGACCGGGGAGCTGTTTTTT
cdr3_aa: CASSSDGGTGELFF

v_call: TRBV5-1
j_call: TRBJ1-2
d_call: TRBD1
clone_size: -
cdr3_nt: TGCGCCAGCAGCGCCGATCCCGGGACAGGGGGTGGCTACACCTTC
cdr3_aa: CASSADPGTGGGYTF

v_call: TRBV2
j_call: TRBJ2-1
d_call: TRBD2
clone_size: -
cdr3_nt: TGTGCCAGCAGTACCCGGACTAGCGGGAGGAATGAGCAGTTCTTC
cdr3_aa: CASSTRTSGRNEQFF

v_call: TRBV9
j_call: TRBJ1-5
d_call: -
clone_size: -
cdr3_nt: TGTGCCAGCAGCACTTCCGGGAGCCCTGACCAGCCCCAGCATTTT
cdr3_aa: CASSTSGSPDQPQHF

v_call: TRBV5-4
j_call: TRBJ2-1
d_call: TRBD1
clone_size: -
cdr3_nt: TGTGCCAGCAGCCGTACGAACCAGGGGGCCGCGGGTGGGATAGGTGAGCAGTTCTTC
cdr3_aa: CASSRTNQGAAGGIGEQFF

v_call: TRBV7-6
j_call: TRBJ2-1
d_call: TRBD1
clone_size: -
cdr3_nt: TGTGCCAGCCGCCTGAAACAGGGGTTCCCCAATGAGCAGTTCTTC
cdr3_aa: CASRLKQGFPNEQFF

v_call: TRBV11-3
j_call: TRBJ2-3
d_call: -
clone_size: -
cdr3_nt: TGTGCCAGCAGCTTAGTAGGATCTAGCGCCCTGGGGGATACGCAGTATTTT
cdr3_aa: CASSLVGSSALGDTQYF

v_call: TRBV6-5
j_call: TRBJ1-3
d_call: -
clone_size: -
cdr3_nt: TGTGCCAGTGGATCAACCTCCCCTGGAAACACCATATATTTT
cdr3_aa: CASGSTSPGNTIYF

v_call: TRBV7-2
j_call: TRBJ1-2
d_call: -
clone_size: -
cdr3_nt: TGTGCCAGCAGCACCTCCGGGACTTACTATGGCTACACCTTC
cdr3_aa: CASSTSGTYYGYTF

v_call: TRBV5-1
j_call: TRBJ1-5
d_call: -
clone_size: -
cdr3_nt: TGCGCCAGCAGCTTCGGTGCTAGCAATCAGCCCCAGCATTTT
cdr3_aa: CASSFGASNQPQHF

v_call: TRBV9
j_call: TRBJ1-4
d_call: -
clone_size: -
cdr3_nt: TGTGCCAGCAGCGTAGAAGGAGGATGGAATGAAAAACTGTTTTTT
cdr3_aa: CASSVEGGWNEKLFF

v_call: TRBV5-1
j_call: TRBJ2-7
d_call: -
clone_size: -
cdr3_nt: TGCGCCAGCAGCCCCCAGCATGTGGGGGGGCCGGCCGAGCAGTACTTC
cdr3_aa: CASSPQHVGGPAEQYF

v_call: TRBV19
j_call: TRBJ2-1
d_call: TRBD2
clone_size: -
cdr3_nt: TGTGCCAGTAGTAGGCCTAGCGGGACTTACAATGAGCAGTTCTTC
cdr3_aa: CASSRPSGTYNEQFF